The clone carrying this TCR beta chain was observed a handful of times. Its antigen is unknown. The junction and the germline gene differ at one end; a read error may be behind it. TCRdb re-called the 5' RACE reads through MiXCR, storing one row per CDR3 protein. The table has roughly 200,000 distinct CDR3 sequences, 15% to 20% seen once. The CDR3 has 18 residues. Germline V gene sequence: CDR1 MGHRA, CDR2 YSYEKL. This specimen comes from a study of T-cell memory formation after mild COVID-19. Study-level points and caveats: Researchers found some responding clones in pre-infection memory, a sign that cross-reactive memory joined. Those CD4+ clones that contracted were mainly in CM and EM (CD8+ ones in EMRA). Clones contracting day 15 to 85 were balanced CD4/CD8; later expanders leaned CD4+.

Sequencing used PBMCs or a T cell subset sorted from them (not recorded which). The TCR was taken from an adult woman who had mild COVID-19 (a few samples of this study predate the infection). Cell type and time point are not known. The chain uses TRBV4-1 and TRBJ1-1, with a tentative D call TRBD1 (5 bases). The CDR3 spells CASSQVRGSLAQNTEAFF. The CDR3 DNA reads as TGCGCAAGCAGCCAAGTTAGGGGCTCCCTGGCCCAGAACACTGAAGCTTTCTTT.